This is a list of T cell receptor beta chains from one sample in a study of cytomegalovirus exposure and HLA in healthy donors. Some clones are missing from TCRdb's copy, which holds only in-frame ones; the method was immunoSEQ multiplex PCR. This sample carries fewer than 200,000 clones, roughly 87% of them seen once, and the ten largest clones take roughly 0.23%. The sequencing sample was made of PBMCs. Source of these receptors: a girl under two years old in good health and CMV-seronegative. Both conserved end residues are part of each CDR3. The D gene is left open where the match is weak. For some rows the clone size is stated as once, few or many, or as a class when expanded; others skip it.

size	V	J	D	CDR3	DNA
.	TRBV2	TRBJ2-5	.	CASSFQETQYF	TGTGCCAGCAGCTTCCAAGAGACCCAGTACTTC
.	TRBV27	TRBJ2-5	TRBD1	CASSLERRGETQYF	TGTGCCAGCAGTTTAGAGCGCAGGGGGGAGACCCAGTACTTC
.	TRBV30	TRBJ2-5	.	CAWRGRPGQVRQETQYF	TGTGCCTGGAGAGGCCGCCCCGGACAAGTTCGCCAAGAGACCCAGTACTTC
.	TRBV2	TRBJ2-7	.	CASSEAFYEQYF	TGTGCCAGCAGTGAGGCCTTCTACGAGCAGTACTTC
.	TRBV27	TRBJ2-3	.	CASSPSSGEITDTQYF	TGTGCCAGCAGTCCCAGCTCGGGGGAGATCACAGATACGCAGTATTTT
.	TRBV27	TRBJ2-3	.	CASSRTVTANTDTQYF	TGTGCCAGCAGCCGGACAGTTACGGCGAACACAGATACGCAGTATTTT
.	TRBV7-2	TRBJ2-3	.	CASSPVDTQYF	TGTGCCAGCAGCCCGGTGGATACGCAGTATTTT
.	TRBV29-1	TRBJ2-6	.	CSVEKGGSGANVLTF	TGCAGCGTTGAGAAAGGCGGTTCTGGGGCCAACGTCCTGACTTTC
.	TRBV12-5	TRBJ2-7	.	CASGSLHYEQYF	TGTGCTAGTGGTTCACTCCACTACGAGCAGTACTTC
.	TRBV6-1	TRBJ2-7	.	CAAEEAGGREQYF	TGTGCCGCAGAGGAGGCAGGGGGGCGAGAGCAGTACTTC
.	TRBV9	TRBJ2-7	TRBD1	CASSVRDRNYEQYF	TGTGCCAGCAGCGTCCGGGACAGGAACTACGAGCAGTACTTC
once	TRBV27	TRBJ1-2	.	CASSGQSLYGYTF	TGTGCCAGCAGTGGACAGTCCCTCTATGGCTACACCTTC
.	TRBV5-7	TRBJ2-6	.	CASSTYWRGANVLTF	TGTGCCAGCAGCACCTACTGGCGGGGGGCCAACGTCCTGACTTTC
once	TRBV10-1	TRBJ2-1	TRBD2	CASGGLASNEQFF	TGCGCCAGCGGTGGACTAGCGTCCAATGAGCAGTTCTTC
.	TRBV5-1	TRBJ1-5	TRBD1	CASRQGENQPQHF	TGCGCCAGCAGACAGGGGGAAAATCAGCCCCAGCATTTT
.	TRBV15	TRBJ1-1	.	CATSAGVMNTEAFF	TGTGCCACCAGCGCCGGGGTAATGAACACTGAAGCTTTCTTT
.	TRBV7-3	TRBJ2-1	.	CASSSVGATYNEQFF	TGTGCCAGCAGCTCAGTGGGGGCTACCTACAATGAGCAGTTCTTC
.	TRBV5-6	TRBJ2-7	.	CASSLASRFGEQYF	TGTGCCAGCAGCTTGGCCTCCCGGTTCGGCGAGCAGTACTTC
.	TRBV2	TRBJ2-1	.	CASSASGTLNEQFF	TGTGCCAGCAGTGCATCCGGGACTCTCAATGAGCAGTTCTTC
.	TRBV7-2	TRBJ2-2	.	CASSNTGNTGELFF	TGTGCCAGCAGCAATACAGGGAACACCGGGGAGCTGTTTTTT
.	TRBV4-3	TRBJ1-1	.	CASSTYRVTEAFF	TGCGCCAGCAGCACATACAGGGTCACTGAAGCTTTCTTT
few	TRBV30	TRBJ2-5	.	CAWRRGGKTQYF	TGTGCCTGGAGGAGGGGGGGAAAGACCCAGTACTTC
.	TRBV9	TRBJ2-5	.	CASSVATSKETQYF	TGTGCCAGCAGCGTAGCAACTAGTAAAGAGACCCAGTACTTC
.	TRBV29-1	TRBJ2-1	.	CSVEDRSSSYNEQFF	TGCAGCGTTGAAGATAGGAGTAGCTCCTACAATGAGCAGTTCTTC
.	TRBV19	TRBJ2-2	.	CASSSRLNTGELFF	TGTGCCAGTTCGTCCAGGTTGAACACCGGGGAGCTGTTTTTT
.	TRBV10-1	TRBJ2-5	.	CAGQAPSIMETQYF	TGCGCCGGCCAAGCGCCTAGCATAATGGAGACCCAGTACTTC
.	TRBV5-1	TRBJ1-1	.	CASSARVGTEAFF	TGCGCCAGCAGCGCCAGGGTGGGCACTGAAGCTTTCTTT
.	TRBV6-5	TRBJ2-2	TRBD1	CASSLQGAAGELFF	TGTGCCAGCAGTCTACAGGGGGCGGCCGGGGAGCTGTTTTTT
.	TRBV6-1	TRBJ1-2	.	CASSEAGLIGYTF	TGTGCCAGCAGTGAGGCAGGTTTAATTGGCTACACCTTC
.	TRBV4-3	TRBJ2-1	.	CASSQEARDYEQFF	TGCGCCAGCAGCCAAGAAGCCAGGGACTATGAGCAGTTCTTC
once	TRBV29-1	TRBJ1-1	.	CSVVSLGSTEAFF	TGCAGCGTTGTGTCCTTGGGGAGCACTGAAGCTTTCTTT
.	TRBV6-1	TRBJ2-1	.	CASNRGPNEQFF	TGTGCCAGCAATCGGGGTCCCAATGAGCAGTTCTTC
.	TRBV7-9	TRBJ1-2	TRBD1	CASSFDRADYGYTF	TGTGCCAGCAGCTTCGACAGGGCAGACTATGGCTACACCTTC
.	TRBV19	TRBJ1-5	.	CASSSGKSNQPQHF	TGTGCCAGTAGTTCCGGGAAAAGCAATCAGCCCCAGCATTTT